This is a list of T cell receptor beta chains from one sample in a study of neurological immune-mediated disorders. One entry per CDR3 protein results from TCRdb running MiXCR on the 5' RACE reads. The sample holds about 95,000 distinct CDR3 sequences; around 3.3% are singletons and the top ten take roughly 6%. Sequencing was done on a sample of PBMCs. The receptor source for this set is a woman under 30 with multiple sclerosis. The CDR3 runs from the conserved cysteine through the conserved F or W. D genes are given only for firm matches. Clone sizes are shown as once, few, many, or a class for an expanded clone.

clone size	V gene	J gene	D gene	CDR3 DNA	CDR3 protein
many	TRBV29-1	TRBJ2-5	.	TGCAGCGCCTGGGCCGGGGAGACCCAGTACTTC	CSAWAGETQYF
many	TRBV6-6	TRBJ2-3	.	TGTGCCAGCGGGTATCTGGACGGCAGCACAGATACGCAGTATTTT	CASGYLDGSTDTQYF
many	TRBV7-2	TRBJ2-1	.	TGTGCCAGCAGATCCGTCTCTTCCTACAATGAGCAGTTCTTC	CASRSVSSYNEQFF
many	TRBV6-6	TRBJ2-1	TRBD1	TGTGCCAGCAGGCCGGAACAGGGGGGTCGATGTGAGCAGTTCTTC	CASRPEQGGRCEQFF
many	TRBV9	TRBJ2-7	TRBD2	TGTGCCAGCAGCGTAGGGGGTAGCGGGAGCTCCTACGAGCAGTACTTC	CASSVGGSGSSYEQYF
many	TRBV2	TRBJ2-1	.	TGTGCCAGCAGTGAATCCCGGGACTCAGGAGGCAATGAGCAGTTCTTC	CASSESRDSGGNEQFF
many	TRBV28	TRBJ2-5	TRBD2	TGTGCCAGCAGTTTATCCGGGACTAGCGTCCAAGAGACCCAGTACTTC	CASSLSGTSVQETQYF
many	TRBV7-2	TRBJ1-2	.	TGTGCCAGCAGCTTGGAGGGGGAGTCCTTC	CASSLEGESF
many	TRBV5-1	TRBJ2-1	.	TGCGCCAGCAGCTTGGACCCGGCCGTCCCAGTGCAGTTCTTC	CASSLDPAVPVQFF
many	TRBV15	TRBJ2-3	TRBD2	TGTGCCACCAGCACAGAGCGGGAGAGGAACACAGATACGCAGTATTTT	CATSTERERNTDTQYF
many	TRBV7-2	TRBJ1-1	.	TGTGCCAGCAGCTCGAATGCTGAAGCTTTCTTT	CASSSNAEAFF
many	TRBV3-1	TRBJ2-2	.	TGTGCCAGCAGCCAAGAGGGGGGTACCGGGGAGCTGTTTTTT	CASSQEGGTGELFF
many	TRBV9	TRBJ2-5	TRBD2	TGTGCCAGCAGCGTAGTCTCTCGGCGGGAGATCGCAGAGACCCAGTACTTC	CASSVVSRREIAETQYF
many	TRBV12-3/TRBV12-4	TRBJ2-4	TRBD2	TGTGCCAGCAGTCCCCAAGCGGGGGCCAAAAACATTCAGTACTTC	CASSPQAGAKNIQYF
many	TRBV12-3/TRBV12-4	TRBJ1-4	TRBD1	TGTGCCAGCAGATACGACAGGGGGCGGGCTATGGCTGAAAAACTGTTTTTT	CASRYDRGRAMAEKLFF
many	TRBV6-5	TRBJ1-6	.	TGTGCCAGCAGTTATAGTAGTAACAGTCAAAATTCACCCCTCCACTTT	CASSYSSNSQNSPLHF
many	TRBV6-6	TRBJ2-5	TRBD2	TGTGCCAGCAGCCTCACCGGCCCCCCGGGAGGGGGTGAGACCCAGTACTTC	CASSLTGPPGGGETQYF
many	TRBV29-1	TRBJ2-7	TRBD2	TGCAGCGTTGAGACCGGGCGGGGGACCTACGAGCAGTACTTC	CSVETGRGTYEQYF
many	TRBV5-6	TRBJ2-2	.	TGTGCCAGCATGGGAGGCCTGAACACCGGGGAGCTGTTTTTT	CASMGGLNTGELFF
many	TRBV19	TRBJ1-1	TRBD1	TGTGCCACTGACAGGGGAGGGAACACTGAAGCTTTCTTT	CATDRGGNTEAFF
many	TRBV7-2	TRBJ1-2	.	TGTGCCAGCAGCAGACTATATGGCTACACCTTC	CASSRLYGYTF
few	TRBV4-1	TRBJ1-2	.	TGCGCCAGCAGCCACGCAAACTATGGCTACACCTTC	CASSHANYGYTF
many	TRBV11-1	TRBJ2-2	.	TGTGCCAGCAGCGCCGGACTTGGGGAGCTGTTTTTT	CASSAGLGELFF
many	TRBV7-6	TRBJ2-3	TRBD1	TGTGCCAGCAGCTTAGTAGTGGGGACAGGTAGCACAGATACGCAGTATTTT	CASSLVVGTGSTDTQYF
many	TRBV7-8	TRBJ2-5	TRBD1	TGTGCCAGCAGCTTAGGGACAGGCGTTGGGAGAGAGACCCAGTACTTC	CASSLGTGVGRETQYF
many	TRBV3-1	TRBJ2-5	.	TGTGCCAGCAGGCGGACAGACCTGTACCAAGAGACCCAGTACTTC	CASRRTDLYQETQYF
many	TRBV7-2	TRBJ2-1	.	TGTGCCAGCAGCTCTAGGCGTCGGGGTGAGCAGTTCTTC	CASSSRRRGEQFF
many	TRBV27	TRBJ1-2	.	TGTGCCAGGAGGTCACGGGGTAGTGGCTACACCTTC	CARRSRGSGYTF
many	TRBV10-1	TRBJ2-2	.	TGCGCCAGCAGTCCGGACCAGAACACCGGGGAGCTGTTTTTT	CASSPDQNTGELFF
many	TRBV6-6	TRBJ1-2	TRBD1	TGTGCCAGCAGTCGGAGGGGCGGGACAGGGGATAACTATGGCTACACCTTC	CASSRRGGTGDNYGYTF
many	TRBV20-1	TRBJ2-1	TRBD2	TGCAGTGCTAGAGATGTTAGCAGCGGGACGTACAATGAGCAGTTCTTC	CSARDVSSGTYNEQFF
many	TRBV12-3/TRBV12-4	TRBJ1-5	TRBD1	TGTGCCAGCAGCCAGACAGGGAGAGGAAGTCAGCCCCAGCATTTT	CASSQTGRGSQPQHF
few	TRBV5-1	TRBJ2-7	TRBD2	TGCGCCAGCAGCCCGGGGGGGGTCCAGCAGTACTTC	CASSPGGVQQYF
many	TRBV20-1	TRBJ2-1	TRBD2	TGCAGTGCTCTCTCGGGAGCGGGGCCTGGGGAAGGGCAGTTCTTC	CSALSGAGPGEGQFF
many	TRBV10-3	TRBJ1-4	TRBD1	TGTGCCACCAATCTAGGGACAGGGGATGAAAAACTGTTTTTT	CATNLGTGDEKLFF
many	TRBV20-1	TRBJ1-1	.	TGCAGTGCTAGACAGAACACTGAAGCTTTCTTT	CSARQNTEAFF
many	TRBV7-2	TRBJ2-3	TRBD2	TGTGCCAGCAGCCCCGGGGTTAGCGGGTGGGGGACAGATACGCAGTATTTT	CASSPGVSGWGTDTQYF
many	TRBV20-1	TRBJ1-1	.	TGCAGTGCTAGAGATCCAGGCAGGGAGGCTTTCTTT	CSARDPGREAFF
few	TRBV7-2	TRBJ2-1	.	TGTGCCAGCAGCTCTAGATCAGGGGTTGGCAATGAGCAGTTCTTC	CASSSRSGVGNEQFF
many	TRBV20-1	TRBJ1-1	TRBD1	TGCAGTGCTAGAGATTCCGGAGCAGGACAGGTAGCTTTCTTT	CSARDSGAGQVAFF